In this sample, the clone carrying this TCR beta chain turned up many times. Its specificity is not known. The sample comes from a study of CD8 T cells in ankylosing spondylitis. Study-level results: Disease-linked clones had a CD8+ phenotype and relatively low frequency in peripheral blood. Typical of ankylosing spondylitis blood, it appeared, was a TCR beta motif of eight highly homologous variants. Earlier literature documents some of the motif variants in reactive arthritis synovial fluid and blood. Matched synovial fluid from ankylosing spondylitis patients was reported to be enriched for disease-linked clones.

Using quantitative 5'-RACE with molecular barcodes, the authors made TCR beta libraries. From the 5' RACE reads, TCRdb called clonotypes with MiXCR, one entry per CDR3 protein. The table records 330,000 or so distinct CDR3 sequences, 8% of them present only once. The CDR3 has 13 residues. From germline, CDR1 is MGHDK and CDR2 SYGVNS. Unmatched junction bases numbered 5, after V lost 4 bases and J lost 8 bases. The sequence was obtained from a male donor with ankylosing spondylitis. The sequenced material came from blood, either unsorted or a sorted T cell fraction (not recorded which). The chain uses TRBV25-1 and TRBJ2-1; 7 bases match TRBD1. CDR3 in amino acids: CASSVQGIDEQFF. The DNA for the CDR3 is TGTGCCAGCAGTGTACAGGGGATAGATGAGCAGTTCTTC. The complete variable domain, with remaining parts taken from reference TRBV25-1 and TRBJ2-1, reads EADIYQTPRYLVIGTGKKITLECSQTMGHDKMYWYQQDPGMELHLIHYSYGVNSTEKGDLSSESTVSRIRTEHFPLTLESARPSHTSQYLCASSVQGIDEQFFGPGTRLTVL.